The 28 T cell receptor beta chains in this list originate from one sample, sequenced in a study of persistence of HIV-infected CD4 T cells. Cells were stimulated with CMV-infected fibroblast lysates at about 9.4 ug/mL. Memory cells lacking CD40L and CD69 with high CD45RO were sorted. The libraries were made with immunoSEQ version 4 in survey mode. Clones were sequenced by immunoSEQ multiplex PCR, and TCRdb holds only the in-frame ones, with some missing. The table includes tens of thousands of clones, more than 70% detected once. For these receptors, no antigen is known. The sample in question was CD4+ T cells sorted from PBMCs after approximately 18-hour stimulation, obtained from a patient who received antiretroviral therapy. The receptor source for this set is an adult man with HIV who was CMV-seropositive.

The CDR3 DNA follows: TGTGCCAGCAGCTTAGGTATCGGGAAGGACTATGGCTACACCTTC. The encoded protein is CASSLGIGKDYGYTF. The chain employs TRBV11-1 and TRBJ1-2; D is unresolved. The V end was cut by 1 base, the J end by 3 bases, with 12 bases between. The CDR3 sequence is 15 residues long. The germline gives CDR1 SGHAT, CDR2 FQDESV (reference sequence).

The gene calls are TRBV4-1 and TRBJ2-4; either TRBD1 or TRBD2 may supply D (5 bases each). V was trimmed by 0 bases and J by 6 bases, leaving 21 bases between them. The CDR3 length is 18 residues. Germline lookup yields CDR1 MGHRA and CDR2 YSYEKL. The CDR3 here is CASSQDSVARVGSNIQYF. The CDR3 DNA reads TGCGCCAGCAGCCAAGATAGCGTCGCCAGGGTAGGATCAAACATTCAGTACTTC.

V is TRBV5-1 and J is TRBJ1-1; D remains unclear. V was shortened by 6 bases and J by 4 bases, with 10 bases between the two germline ends. The CDR3 runs to 12 residues. From germline, CDR1 is SGHRS and CDR2 YFSETQ. The DNA of the CDR3 is TGCGCCAGCACCCGACCGGGCACTGAAGCTTTCTTT. This sequence encodes CASTRPGTEAFF.

V is TRBV2 and J is TRBJ2-4; a possible D gene is TRBD1 (6 bases). CDR1 and CDR2 from the germline V gene are SNHLY and FYNNEI. The length of the CDR3 is 15 residues. Trimming removed 5 bases from V and 2 bases from J, with 13 bases in between. CDR3 sequence: CASSHRDTSKNIQYF. DNA of the CDR3: TGTGCCAGCAGTCACAGGGATACCTCCAAAAACATTCAGTACTTC.

V is TRBV29-1 and J is TRBJ1-5; no firm D call. The CDR3 is made up of 12 amino acids. V shed 5 bases and J shed 1 base, with 6 bases lying between them. Germline CDR1 SQVTM, CDR2 ANQGSEA. The CDR3 is CSVSESNQPQHF. DNA for the CDR3: TGCAGCGTTTCGGAGAGCAATCAGCCCCAGCATTTT.

The rearrangement links TRBV4-3 to TRBJ2-7; D is unclear. The length of the CDR3 is 15 residues. Germline V gene lookup returns CDR1 LGHNA and CDR2 YSLEER. The V and J ends lost 4 bases and 2 bases respectively, with 15 bases between them. This chain's CDR3 is CASSPTLDRTYEQYF. CDR3 coding DNA: TGCGCCAGCAGCCCTACGTTGGACCGGACCTACGAGCAGTACTTC.

The V and J genes are TRBV3-1 (or the pseudogene TRBV3-2) and TRBJ1-4, with TRBD1 matching 7 bases. Trimming cost V 5 bases and J 10 bases; bases outside gene matches: 16. Germline V lookup: CDR1 LGHDT, CDR2 YNNKEL (reference sequence). This CDR3 spans 16 amino acids. The CDR3 is CASSKTPNLQGVKLFF. For the CDR3, the DNA is TGTGCCAGCAGCAAAACCCCGAACCTCCAGGGGGTAAAACTGTTTTTT.

The rearrangement joins TRBV7-2 to TRBJ2-3; D is tentatively TRBD1 or TRBD2 (5 bases each). The CDR3 has 15 amino acids. Germline V gene lookup returns CDR1 SGHTA and CDR2 FQGNSA. The V gene lost 1 base and the J gene lost 6 bases, with 14 bases spanning the gap. The CDR3 DNA sequence: TGTGCCAGCAGCTTAGGTTACGGGGCAACGGATACGCAGTATTTT. Amino acid sequence: CASSLGYGATDTQYF.

V gene TRBV3-1 (or the pseudogene TRBV3-2) combines with J gene TRBJ2-2; D is perhaps TRBD2 (6 bases). The germline V gene encodes CDR1 LGHDT and CDR2 YNNKEL (reference sequence). Trimming pared 8 bases from V and 0 bases from J, leaving 13 bases between. The length of the CDR3 is 15 residues. CDR3 protein: CASRGGASNTGELFF. The CDR3 DNA follows: TGTGCCAGCCGAGGAGGGGCATCGAACACCGGGGAGCTGTTTTTT.

V gene TRBV14 combines with J gene TRBJ2-5; possibly TRBD1 or TRBD2 for D (7 bases each). From germline, CDR1 is SGHDN and CDR2 FVKESK. V dropped 0 bases and J dropped 5 bases, with 19 bases sitting between them. The CDR3 has 17 residues. CDR3 loop: CASSQDSGGGPRETQYF. CDR3 nucleotides: TGTGCCAGCAGCCAAGATTCAGGGGGAGGGCCGCGGGAGACCCAGTACTTC.

The chain joins TRBV6-5 to TRBJ1-1; no definite D call. CDR1 and CDR2 from the germline V gene are MNHEY and SVGAGI. Trimming left V 11 bases short and J 0 bases short, with 13 bases between. The CDR3 spans 13 residues. The CDR3 is CAVAGDLNTEAFF. Here the CDR3 DNA reads TGTGCCGTCGCGGGCGACTTGAACACTGAAGCTTTCTTT.

The chain has TRBV19 and TRBJ1-1, with D tentatively TRBD1 (5 bases). This CDR3 has 14 residues. V was cut by 6 bases and J by 3 bases, with 14 bases left in between. The germline V gene encodes CDR1 LNHDA and CDR2 SQIVND (reference sequence). Here the CDR3 reads CASRRGGLDTEAFF. The CDR3 DNA sequence: TGTGCCAGTAGGAGGGGCGGGCTCGACACTGAAGCTTTCTTT.

The chain uses TRBV5-1 and TRBJ2-7; 8 bases are a match to TRBD1. The CDR3 extends over 15 amino acids. CDR1 and CDR2 from the germline V gene are SGHRS and YFSETQ. V dropped 1 base and J dropped 1; count of bases not matched to a gene: 4. This CDR3 is CASSLKGQGSYEQYF. The CDR3 nucleotides read TGCGCCAGCAGCTTGAAAGGACAGGGTTCCTACGAGCAGTACTTC.

The chain joins TRBV12-5 to TRBJ1-2; TRBD1 matches at 9 bases. Germline CDR1 LGHNT, CDR2 FRNRAP. The junction had 18 bases not matched to a gene; V was cut back by 4 bases and J by 6 bases. CDR3 length: 18 amino acids. CDR3 nucleotide sequence: TGTGCTAGTGGTTGGGTCGGTGGGACAGGGCACATCCCCGATGGCTACACCTTC. This encodes CASGWVGGTGHIPDGYTF.

This chain uses TRBV19 with TRBJ2-3; 8 nucleotides agree with TRBD1. The CDR3 runs to 17 residues. Per the germline V gene, CDR1 is LNHDA and CDR2 is SQIVND (reference sequence). With 1 base clipped from V and 1 base from J, the junction kept 7 bases outside the gene matches. The CDR3 is CASSIVARGHGTDTQYF. The CDR3 DNA reads TGTGCCAGTAGTATAGTCGCCAGGGGGCACGGCACAGATACGCAGTATTTT.

The rearrangement joins TRBV2 to TRBJ2-5, with TRBD2 as a possible D gene (6 bases). The V gene lost 11 bases and the J gene lost 5 bases, with 21 bases spanning the gap. The length of the CDR3 is 14 residues. CDR1 is SNHLY, CDR2 FYNNEI, per germline. The DNA for the CDR3 is TGTGCCGGAAGTGTAGACCCGAGCGGGGAGACCCAGTACTTC. The encoded protein is CAGSVDPSGETQYF.

The chain combines TRBV2 with TRBJ2-7; TRBD2 matches at 10 bases. The V gene's germline CDR1 is SNHLY and CDR2 FYNNEI. Trimming cost V 6 bases and J 5 bases; bases outside gene matches: 7. The CDR3 extends over 14 amino acids. The CDR3 region is CASSPGLARHEQYF. The DNA for the CDR3 is TGTGCCAGCAGCCCGGGACTAGCGAGACACGAGCAGTACTTC.

This clone was picked up one time. V gene TRBV12-5 combines with J gene TRBJ1-1; D possibly corresponds to TRBD1 (6 bases). The CDR3 consists of 15 residues. Germline V gene data show CDR1 as LGHNT and CDR2 as FRNRAP. Trimming removed 6 bases at V and 0 bases at J, with 14 bases between. Here the CDR3 reads CASGWGAGMNTEAFF. The CDR3 DNA reads as TGTGCTAGTGGATGGGGGGCGGGTATGAACACTGAAGCTTTCTTT. The variable domain in full, with the rest retrieved from reference TRBV12-5 and TRBJ1-1, is DARVTQTPRHKVTEMGQEVTMRCQPILGHNTVFWYRQTMMQGLELLAYFRNRAPLDDSGMPKDRFSAEMPDATLATLKIQPSEPRDSAVYFCASGWGAGMNTEAFFGQGTRLTVV.

This chain uses TRBV7-2 with TRBJ1-1; D is unresolved. Germline CDR1 SGHTA, CDR2 FQGNSA. The V end lost 4 bases, the J end lost 0 bases, and 9 bases lay between the germline ends. This CDR3 is built from 14 residues. The CDR3 nucleotides read TGTGCCAGCAGCTCTCTAGGCCTGAACACTGAAGCTTTCTTT. This translates into CASSSLGLNTEAFF.

V usage is TRBV11-2 and J usage is TRBJ1-2; D gene ambiguous. The CDR3 runs 13 residues. The V gene lost 1 base and the J gene lost 3 bases, with 6 bases spanning the gap. Germline CDR1 SGHAT, CDR2 FQNNGV. CDR3 loop: CASSLGADYGYTF. Here the CDR3 DNA reads TGTGCCAGCAGCTTAGGGGCGGACTATGGCTACACCTTC.

The chain recombines TRBV7-8 with TRBJ2-7, with D unresolved. Trimming took 5 bases from V and 0 from J, leaving 11 bases between them. The CDR3 runs 14 residues. Germline CDR1 SGHVS, CDR2 FQNEAQ. CDR3 nucleotides: TGTGCCAGCAGCACCGACATGAGCTCCTACGAGCAGTACTTC. This sequence encodes CASSTDMSSYEQYF.

The chain is built from TRBV7-9 and TRBJ2-4, with 10 bases fitting TRBD1. J lost 1 base, V lost 3 bases, and 3 bases had no gene match. Germline V lookup: CDR1 SEHNR, CDR2 FQNEAQ (reference sequence). The CDR3 contains 16 residues. CDR3 coding DNA: TGTGCCAGCAGCTTTCGACAGGGGGCGGCCAAAAACATTCAGTACTTC. It is translated as CASSFRQGAAKNIQYF.

This chain uses TRBV4-1 with TRBJ1-1; possible D gene TRBD1, 5 bases. CDR1 and CDR2 (germline): MGHRA, YSYEKL. V was pared by 0 bases and J by 4 bases, with 12 bases between. This CDR3 has 15 amino acids. CDR3 DNA: TGCGCCAGCAGCCAAGAGTCCCTAAGGGGCACTGAAGCTTTCTTT. This gives the protein CASSQESLRGTEAFF.

V is TRBV3-1 (or the pseudogene TRBV3-2) and J is TRBJ1-2; 7 bases align to TRBD1. The CDR3 is 14 residues long. CDR1 and CDR2 from the germline V gene are LGHDT and YNNKEL (reference sequence). V was clipped by 4 bases and J by 8 bases; unmatched bases: 10. For the CDR3, the DNA is TGTGCCAGCAGCCCTCAGGGGGGAATGGCAGGCTACACCTTC. Residues: CASSPQGGMAGYTF.

This clone was recorded a few times. The chain uses TRBV15 and TRBJ1-2; no reliable D call. Trimming cost V 5 bases and J 2 bases, with 12 bases left between them. The germline V gene has CDR1 LNHNV and CDR2 YYDKDF (reference sequence). The CDR3 length is 14 residues. CDR3 nucleotide sequence: TGTGCCACCAGCCTCCCTTTCCCGAACTATGGCTACACCTTC. It is translated as CATSLPFPNYGYTF.

The chain has TRBV6-5 and TRBJ2-5, with 7 bases fitting TRBD1. CDR1 is MNHEY, CDR2 SVGAGI, per germline. The CDR3 has 13 residues. Trimming removed 10 bases from V and 1 base from J; junction bases left unmatched: 6. DNA for the CDR3: TGTGCCATAAGGGGACAGCTCCAAGAGACCCAGTACTTC. Translated: CAIRGQLQETQYF.

The chain joins TRBV3-1 (or the pseudogene TRBV3-2) to TRBJ1-2; D may be TRBD1 (5 bases). V lost 3 bases and J lost 4, with 12 bases in between. This CDR3 has 14 residues. Germline V lookup: CDR1 LGHDT, CDR2 YNNKEL (reference sequence). This chain's CDR3 is CASSHERGVYGYTF. The CDR3 coding sequence is TGTGCCAGCAGCCACGAAAGGGGAGTCTATGGCTACACCTTC.

V gene TRBV7-8 combines with J gene TRBJ1-2; D gene uncertain. The CDR3 has 15 amino acids. V was pared by 1 base and J by 8 bases, with 17 bases between. Germline CDR1 and CDR2: SGHVS and FQNEAQ. The CDR3 is CASSLDPLLTSGYTF. The CDR3 DNA follows: TGTGCCAGCAGCTTAGACCCACTCCTAACCTCGGGCTACACCTTC. The full variable domain, rest sourced from reference TRBV7-8 and TRBJ1-2, is GAGVSQSPRYKVAKRGQDVALRCDPISGHVSLFWYQQALGQGPEFLTYFQNEAQLDKSGLPSDRFFAERPEGSVSTLKIQRTQQEDSAVYLCASSLDPLLTSGYTFGSGTRLTVV.